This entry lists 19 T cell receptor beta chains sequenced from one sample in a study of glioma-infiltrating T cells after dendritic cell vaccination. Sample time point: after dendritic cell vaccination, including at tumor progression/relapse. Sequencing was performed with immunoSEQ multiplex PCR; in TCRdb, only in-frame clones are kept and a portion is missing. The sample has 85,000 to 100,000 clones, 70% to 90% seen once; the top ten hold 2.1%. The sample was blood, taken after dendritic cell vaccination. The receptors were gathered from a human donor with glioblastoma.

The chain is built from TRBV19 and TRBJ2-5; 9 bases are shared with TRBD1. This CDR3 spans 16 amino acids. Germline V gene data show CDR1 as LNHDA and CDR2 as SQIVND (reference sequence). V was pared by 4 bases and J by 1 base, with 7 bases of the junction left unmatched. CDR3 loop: CASSKGQGLVQETQYF. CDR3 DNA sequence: TGTGCCAGTAGTAAAGGACAGGGGCTCGTCCAAGAGACCCAGTACTTC.

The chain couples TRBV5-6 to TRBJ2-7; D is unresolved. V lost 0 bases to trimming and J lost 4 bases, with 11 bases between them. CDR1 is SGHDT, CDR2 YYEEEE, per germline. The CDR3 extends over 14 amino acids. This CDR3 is CASSLGQAMYEQYF. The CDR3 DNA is TGTGCCAGCAGCTTGGGGCAGGCGATGTACGAGCAGTACTTC. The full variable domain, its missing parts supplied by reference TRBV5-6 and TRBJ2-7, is DAGVTQSPTHLIKTRGQQVTLRCSPKSGHDTVSWYQQALGQGPQFIFQYYEEEERQRGNFPDRFSGHQFPNYSSELNVNALLLGDSALYLCASSLGQAMYEQYFGPGTRLTVT.

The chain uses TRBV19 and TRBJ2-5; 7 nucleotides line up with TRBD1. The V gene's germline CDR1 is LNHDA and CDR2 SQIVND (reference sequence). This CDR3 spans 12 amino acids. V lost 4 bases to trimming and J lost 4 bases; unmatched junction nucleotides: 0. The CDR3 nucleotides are TGTGCCAGTAGTAGGGACAGAGAGACCCAGTACTTC. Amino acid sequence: CASSRDRETQYF.

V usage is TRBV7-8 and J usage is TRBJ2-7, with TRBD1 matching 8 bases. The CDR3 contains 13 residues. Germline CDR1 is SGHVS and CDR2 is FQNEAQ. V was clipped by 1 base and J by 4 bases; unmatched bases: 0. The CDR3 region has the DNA TGTGCCAGCAGCTTAGACAGGGGGTACGAGCAGTACGTC. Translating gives CASSLDRGYEQYV.

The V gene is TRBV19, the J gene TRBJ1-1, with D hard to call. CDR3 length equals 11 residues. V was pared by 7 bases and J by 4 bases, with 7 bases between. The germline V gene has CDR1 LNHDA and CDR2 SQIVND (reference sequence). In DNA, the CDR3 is TGTGCCAGTATGCGGAGCACTGAAGCTTTCTTT. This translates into CASMRSTEAFF.

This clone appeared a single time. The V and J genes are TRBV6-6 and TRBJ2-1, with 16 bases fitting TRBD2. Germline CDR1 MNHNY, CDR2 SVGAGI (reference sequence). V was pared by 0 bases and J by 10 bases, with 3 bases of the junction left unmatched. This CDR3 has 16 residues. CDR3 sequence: CASSYSGLAGGQEQFF. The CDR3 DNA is TGTGCCAGCAGTTACTCGGGACTAGCGGGGGGGCAGGAGCAGTTCTTC.

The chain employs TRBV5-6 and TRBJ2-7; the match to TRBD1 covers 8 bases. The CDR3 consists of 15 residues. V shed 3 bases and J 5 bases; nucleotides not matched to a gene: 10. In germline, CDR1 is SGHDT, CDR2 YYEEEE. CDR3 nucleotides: TGTGCCAGCAGCTCGATGGACAGGGCTCGCCACGAGCAGTACTTC. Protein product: CASSSMDRARHEQYF.

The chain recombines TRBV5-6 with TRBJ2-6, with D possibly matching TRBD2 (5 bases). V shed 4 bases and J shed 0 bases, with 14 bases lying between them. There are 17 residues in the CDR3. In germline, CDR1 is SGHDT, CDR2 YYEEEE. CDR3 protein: CASSPRGRASGANVLTF. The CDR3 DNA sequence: TGTGCCAGCAGCCCTAGAGGGCGGGCCTCTGGGGCCAACGTCCTGACTTTC.

The CDR3 sequence: CASSPEGGAGDEQYF. The CDR3 nucleotides are TGTGCCAGTAGTCCAGAAGGGGGAGCAGGGGACGAGCAGTACTTC. The J gene is TRBJ2-7, the V gene TRBV19; TRBD1 might be the D (6 bases). Germline CDR1 and CDR2: LNHDA and SQIVND (reference sequence). This CDR3 is built from 15 residues. Trimming took off 5 bases at V and 5 bases at J, with 19 bases between the two ends.

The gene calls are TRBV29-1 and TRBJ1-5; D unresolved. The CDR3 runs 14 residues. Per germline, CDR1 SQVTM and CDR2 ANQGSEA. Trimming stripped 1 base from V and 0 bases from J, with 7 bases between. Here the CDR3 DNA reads TGCAGCGTTGAAGTGGCGGATAGCAATCAGCCCCAGCATTTT. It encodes CSVEVADSNQPQHF.

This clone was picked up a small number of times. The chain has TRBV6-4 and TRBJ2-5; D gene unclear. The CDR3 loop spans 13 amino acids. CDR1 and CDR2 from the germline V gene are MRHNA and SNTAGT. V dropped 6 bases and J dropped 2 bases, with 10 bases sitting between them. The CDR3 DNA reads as TGTGCCAGCAGGGGTCCGCGGCAAGAGACCCAGTACTTC. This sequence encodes CASRGPRQETQYF.

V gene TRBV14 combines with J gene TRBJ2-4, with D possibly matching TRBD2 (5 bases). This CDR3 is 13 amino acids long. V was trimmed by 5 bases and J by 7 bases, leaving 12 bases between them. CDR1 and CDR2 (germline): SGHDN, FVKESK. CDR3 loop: CASSVPSGNIQYF. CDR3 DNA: TGTGCCAGCAGCGTCCCGTCGGGGAACATTCAGTACTTC.

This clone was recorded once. CDR3 bases: TGTGCCAGCAGCTTGGCGGGAGAGGGGACCTACGAGCAGTACTTC. The encoded protein is CASSLAGEGTYEQYF. The chain recombines TRBV5-6 with TRBJ2-7, with D perhaps matching TRBD2 (6 bases). V was shortened by 0 bases and J by 2 bases, with 12 bases between the two germline ends. Per germline, CDR1 SGHDT and CDR2 YYEEEE. There are 15 residues in the CDR3.

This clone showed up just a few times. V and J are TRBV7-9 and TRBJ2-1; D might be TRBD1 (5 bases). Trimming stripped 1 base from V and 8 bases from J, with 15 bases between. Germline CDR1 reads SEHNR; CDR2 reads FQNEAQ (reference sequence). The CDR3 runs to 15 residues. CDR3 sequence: CASSLELGTGDEQFF. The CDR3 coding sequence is TGTGCCAGCAGCTTAGAACTGGGAACAGGCGATGAGCAGTTCTTC.

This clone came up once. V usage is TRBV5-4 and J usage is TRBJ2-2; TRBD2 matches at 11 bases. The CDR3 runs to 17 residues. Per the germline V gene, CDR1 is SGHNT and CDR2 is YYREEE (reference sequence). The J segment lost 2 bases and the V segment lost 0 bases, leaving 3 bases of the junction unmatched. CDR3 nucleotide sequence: TGTGCCAGCAGCTTGGGTAGCGGGAGGGCAAACACCGGGGAGCTGTTTTTT. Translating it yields CASSLGSGRANTGELFF. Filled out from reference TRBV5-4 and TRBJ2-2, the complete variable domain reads ETGVTQSPTHLIKTRGQQVTLRCSSQSGHNTVSWYQQALGQGPQFIFQYYREEENGRGNFPPRFSGLQFPNYSSELNVNALELDDSALYLCASSLGSGRANTGELFFGEGSRLTVL.

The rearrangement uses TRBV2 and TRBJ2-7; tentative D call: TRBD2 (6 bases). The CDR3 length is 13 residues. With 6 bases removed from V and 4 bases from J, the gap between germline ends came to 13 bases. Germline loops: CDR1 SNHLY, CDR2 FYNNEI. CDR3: CASSWGVSYEQYF. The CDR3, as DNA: TGTGCCAGCAGCTGGGGGGTTTCGTACGAGCAGTACTTC.

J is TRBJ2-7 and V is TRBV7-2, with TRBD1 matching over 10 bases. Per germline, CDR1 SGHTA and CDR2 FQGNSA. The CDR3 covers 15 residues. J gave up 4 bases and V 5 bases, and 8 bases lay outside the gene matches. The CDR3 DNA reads TGTGCCAGCAGCCCTATGACAGGGGGCTCGTACGAGCAGTACTTC. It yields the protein CASSPMTGGSYEQYF.

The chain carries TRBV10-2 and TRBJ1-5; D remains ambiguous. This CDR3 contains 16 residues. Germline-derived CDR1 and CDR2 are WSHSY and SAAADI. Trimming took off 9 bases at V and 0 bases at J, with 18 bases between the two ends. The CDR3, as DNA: TGCGCCAGGCCGCCCTCATTAGAATATAGCAATCAGCCCCAGCATTTT. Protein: CARPPSLEYSNQPQHF.

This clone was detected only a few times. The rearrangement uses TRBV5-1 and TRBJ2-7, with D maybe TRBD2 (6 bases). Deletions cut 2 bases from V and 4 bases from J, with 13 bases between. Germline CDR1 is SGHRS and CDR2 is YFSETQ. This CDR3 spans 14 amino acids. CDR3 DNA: TGCGCCAGCAGCTTAACTCTAGCGTCGTACGAGCAGTACTTC. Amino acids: CASSLTLASYEQYF.